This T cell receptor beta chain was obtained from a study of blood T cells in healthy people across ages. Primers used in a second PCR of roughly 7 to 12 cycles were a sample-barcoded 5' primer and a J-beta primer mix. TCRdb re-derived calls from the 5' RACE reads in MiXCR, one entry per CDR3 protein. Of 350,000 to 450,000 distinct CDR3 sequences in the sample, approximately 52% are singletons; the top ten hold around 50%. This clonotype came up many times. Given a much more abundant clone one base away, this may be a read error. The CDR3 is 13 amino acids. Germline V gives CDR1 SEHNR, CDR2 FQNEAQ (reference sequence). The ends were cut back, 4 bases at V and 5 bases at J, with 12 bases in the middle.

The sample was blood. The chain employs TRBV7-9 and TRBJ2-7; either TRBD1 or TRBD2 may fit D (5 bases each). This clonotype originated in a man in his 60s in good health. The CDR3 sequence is CASSCGRDHEQYF. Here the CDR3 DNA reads TGTGCCAGCAGCTGCGGCAGGGACCACGAGCAGTACTTC.